Sequencing of this T cell receptor beta chain was carried out in a study of beta chain features in type 1 diabetes. Findings and caveats of the study: Significant though moderate, a shortening of TCRB CDR3s appeared in all four CD4+ subsets of Type 1 diabetes patients. Any PCR bias toward short templates would affect both groups alike.

CD45RO/CCR7/CD25/CD127/CD95/CD27 separated CD4+ naive, central memory, regulatory and stem cell-like memory cells by sorting. This clone was found a few times. Antigen unknown. Germline lookup yields CDR1 ENHRY and CDR2 SYGVKD. The CDR3 sequence is 14 residues long. The J segment lost 2 bases and the V segment lost 6 bases, leaving 4 bases of the junction unmatched. Expressed TCRB transcripts got sequenced, as all isolated RNA was reverse transcribed. Measured with immunoSEQ multiplex PCR; TCRdb has only the in-frame clones, and not every one. This sample has 20,000 to 25,000 clones, with around 68% found just once.

The sequencing sample was made of Tregs from blood. The chain employs TRBV10-3 and TRBJ2-3; TRBD1 aligns across 8 bases. The receptor comes from a man aged 18 to 35 with type 1 diabetes. CDR3 DNA sequence: TGTGCCATCAGCGGGACAGGAACCACAGATACGCAGTATTTT. Its protein product is CAISGTGTTDTQYF.